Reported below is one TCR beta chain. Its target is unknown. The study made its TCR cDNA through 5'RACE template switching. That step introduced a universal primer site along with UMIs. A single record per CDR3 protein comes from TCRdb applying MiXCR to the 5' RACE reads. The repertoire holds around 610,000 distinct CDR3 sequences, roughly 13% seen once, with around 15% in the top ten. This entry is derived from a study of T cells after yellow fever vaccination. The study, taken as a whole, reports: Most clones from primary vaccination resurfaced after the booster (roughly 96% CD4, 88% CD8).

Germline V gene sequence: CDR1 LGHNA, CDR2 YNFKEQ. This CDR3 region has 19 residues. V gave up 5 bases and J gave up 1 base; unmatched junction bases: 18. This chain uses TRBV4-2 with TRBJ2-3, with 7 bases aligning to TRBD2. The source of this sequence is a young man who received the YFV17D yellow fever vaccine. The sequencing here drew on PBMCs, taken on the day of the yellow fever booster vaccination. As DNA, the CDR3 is TGTGCCAGCAGCAAAGGTGGGAGGGAGGACCTTTCCCGCACAGATACGCAGTATTTT. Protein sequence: CASSKGGREDLSRTDTQYF.